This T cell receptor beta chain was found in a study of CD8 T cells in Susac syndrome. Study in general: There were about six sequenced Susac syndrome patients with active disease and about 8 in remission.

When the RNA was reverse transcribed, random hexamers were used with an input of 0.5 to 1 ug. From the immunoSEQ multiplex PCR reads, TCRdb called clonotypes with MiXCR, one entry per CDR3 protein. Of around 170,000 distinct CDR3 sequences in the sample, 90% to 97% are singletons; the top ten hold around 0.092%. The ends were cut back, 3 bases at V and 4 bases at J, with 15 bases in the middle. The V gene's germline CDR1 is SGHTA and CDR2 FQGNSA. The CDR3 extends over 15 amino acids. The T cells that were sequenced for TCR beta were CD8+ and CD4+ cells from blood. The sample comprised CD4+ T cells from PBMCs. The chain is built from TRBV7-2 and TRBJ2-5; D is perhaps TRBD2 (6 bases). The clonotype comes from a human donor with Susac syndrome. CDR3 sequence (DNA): TGTGCCAGCAGCTTTGGAACCTTCGGGGGAGAGACCCAGTACTTC. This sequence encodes CASSFGTFGGETQYF. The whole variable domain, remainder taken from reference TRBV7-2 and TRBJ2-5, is GAGVSQSPSNKVTEKGKDVELRCDPISGHTALYWYRQSLGQGLEFLIYFQGNSAPDKSGLPSDRFSAERTGGSVSTLTIQRTQQEDSAVYLCASSFGTFGGETQYFGPGTRLLVL.